The 27 T cell receptor beta chains reported below all come from one sample, sequenced in a study of radiation and T cells in renal cell carcinoma. Produced via immunoSEQ multiplex PCR; TCRdb's table is partial and in-frame only. Of around 160,000 clones listed, around 89% are singletons. Time point of the sample: baseline pretreatment blood. Documented treatment: 15 Gy SBRT to primary tumor, nephrectomy 4 weeks later. Material: blood, obtained from a patient whose treatment included radiotherapy and nephrectomy. The receptors were gathered from a woman aged 70-85 years with renal cell carcinoma.

The gene calls are TRBV19 and TRBJ1-2; 8 positions agree with TRBD1. Germline loops: CDR1 LNHDA, CDR2 SQIVND (reference sequence). Trimming cost V 4 bases and J 4 bases; bases outside gene matches: 5. This CDR3 contains 14 residues. The CDR3 coding sequence is TGTGCCAGTAGTAGGGCAGGGGGCTTCTATGGCTACACCTTC. As protein: CASSRAGGFYGYTF.

The CDR3 is CASSFPGGPQHF. The CDR3, as DNA: TGTGCCAGTAGTTTCCCAGGGGGGCCCCAGCATTTT. The chain joins TRBV19 to TRBJ1-5; TRBD1 matches 7 bases. V was pared by 5 bases and J by 9 bases, with 4 bases of the junction left unmatched. Germline values: CDR1 LNHDA, CDR2 SQIVND (reference sequence). This CDR3 spans 12 amino acids.

This chain links TRBV7-2 with TRBJ2-4; D perhaps matches TRBD1 (5 bases). The CDR3 has 15 amino acids. V was clipped by 5 bases and J by 3 bases, with 14 bases between them. CDR1 is SGHTA and CDR2 is FQGNSA in the germline V gene. The chain's CDR3 is CASSQPSTGKNIQYF. The CDR3 DNA is TGTGCCAGCAGCCAGCCCTCAACAGGCAAAAACATTCAGTACTTC.

The chain links TRBV12-5 to TRBJ2-5; no definite D call. Trimming stripped 5 bases from V and 5 bases from J, with 12 bases between. This CDR3 spans 13 amino acids. The germline V gene encodes CDR1 LGHNT and CDR2 FRNRAP. CDR3 in DNA: TGTGCTAGTGGTGTCCTGGGCCGGGAGACCCAGTACTTC. This translates into CASGVLGRETQYF.

The chain employs TRBV19 and TRBJ1-5; 9 positions match TRBD1. The V and J ends lost 7 bases and 8 bases, in that order; junction bases with no gene match: 9. The CDR3 runs to 14 residues. From germline, CDR1 is LNHDA and CDR2 SQIVND (reference sequence). This chain's CDR3 is CASTPGQGREPQHF. The CDR3 DNA follows: TGTGCCAGTACCCCGGGACAGGGAAGGGAGCCCCAGCATTTT. The entire variable domain, with the rest obtained from reference TRBV19 and TRBJ1-5, is as follows: DGGITQSPKYLFRKEGQNVTLSCEQNLNHDAMYWYRQDPGQGLRLIYYSQIVNDFQKGDIAEGYSVSREKKESFPLTVTSAQKNPTAFYLCASTPGQGREPQHFGDGTRLSIL.

V is TRBV15 and J is TRBJ1-5; unclear D gene. The germline gives CDR1 LNHNV, CDR2 YYDKDF (reference sequence). The CDR3 has 15 residues. V lost 3 bases to trimming and J lost 0 bases, with 9 bases between them. The DNA for the CDR3 is TGTGCCACCAGCAGTAGAGGGTATAGCAATCAGCCCCAGCATTTT. It translates to CATSSRGYSNQPQHF.

The rearrangement uses TRBV7-2 and TRBJ1-1; D is ambiguous. V lost 1 base to trimming and J lost 0 bases, with 9 bases between them. The V gene's germline CDR1 is SGHTA and CDR2 FQGNSA. The CDR3 runs to 15 residues. In DNA, the CDR3 is TGTGCCAGCAGCTTAGATTCCGGGGTGAACACTGAAGCTTTCTTT. Its translation: CASSLDSGVNTEAFF.

This chain links TRBV11-3 with TRBJ2-3; a possible D gene is TRBD1 (6 bases). The germline CDR1 and CDR2 sequences are SGHNT and YENEEA. Trimming removed 3 bases from V and 1 base from J, with 11 bases in between. This CDR3 contains 15 residues. DNA of the CDR3: TGTGCCAGCAGCTTGACGGGACACCGCACAGATACGCAGTATTTT. This codes for CASSLTGHRTDTQYF.

This chain uses TRBV19 with TRBJ2-1; 9 nucleotides agree with TRBD1. From germline, CDR1 is LNHDA and CDR2 SQIVND (reference sequence). This CDR3 has 15 residues. The V and J ends lost 5 bases and 6 bases, in that order; junction bases with no gene match: 8. CDR3 sequence reads: CASSSTPTGGNEQFF. The CDR3 DNA reads TGTGCCAGTAGTTCTACCCCGACAGGGGGCAATGAGCAGTTCTTC.

The CDR3 loop reads CASRGAGPNTGELFF. The CDR3 bases are TGCGCCAGCAGGGGAGCGGGACCGAACACCGGGGAGCTGTTTTTT. The chain has TRBV10-2 and TRBJ2-2; 7 bases match TRBD2. Per the germline V gene, CDR1 is WSHSY and CDR2 is SAAADI. CDR3 length equals 15 residues. V lost 6 bases to trimming and J lost 0 bases; unmatched junction nucleotides: 4.

V usage is TRBV5-4 and J usage is TRBJ1-4; D unresolved. This CDR3 contains 16 residues. Per the germline V gene, CDR1 is SGHNT and CDR2 is YYREEE (reference sequence). The V and J ends lost 1 base and 0 bases respectively, with 10 bases between them. The CDR3 protein is CASSLRREATNEKLFF. The CDR3 region has the DNA TGTGCCAGCAGCTTGCGCCGGGAGGCAACTAATGAAAAACTGTTTTTT. Looking up the rest from reference TRBV5-4 and TRBJ1-4 gives the full variable domain: ETGVTQSPTHLIKTRGQQVTLRCSSQSGHNTVSWYQQALGQGPQFIFQYYREEENGRGNFPPRFSGLQFPNYSSELNVNALELDDSALYLCASSLRREATNEKLFFGSGTQLSVL.

CDR3: CASSGGLDLNTQYF. The CDR3 DNA is TGCGCCAGCAGCGGGGGACTAGACCTAAATACGCAGTATTTT. The chain uses TRBV5-1 and TRBJ2-3, with 8 bases identical to TRBD2. Losses at the gene ends were 4 bases for V and 7 bases for J; bases not matched to a gene: 8. CDR1 is SGHRS and CDR2 is YFSETQ in the germline V gene. This CDR3 contains 14 residues.

The rearrangement links TRBV9 to TRBJ2-3, with D possibly called TRBD1 or TRBD2 (5 bases each). The ends were cut back, 6 bases at V and 9 bases at J, with 20 bases in the middle. There are 14 residues in the CDR3. Germline V gene lookup returns CDR1 SGDLS and CDR2 YYNGEE. CDR3 sequence (DNA): TGTGCCAGCACCCTTGACTGGTTCGGGGACACGCAGTATTTT. Amino acids: CASTLDWFGDTQYF. Based on the CDR3 plus reference TRBV9 and TRBJ2-3, the full variable domain is DSGVTQTPKHLITATGQRVTLRCSPRSGDLSVYWYQQSLDQGLQFLIQYYNGEERAKGNILERFSAQQFPDLHSELNLSSLELGDSALYFCASTLDWFGDTQYFGPGTRLTVL.

A few counts support this clone. This chain connects TRBV2 to TRBJ1-1, with D uncertain. The CDR3 has 14 amino acids. In germline, CDR1 is SNHLY, CDR2 FYNNEI. Trimming pared 6 bases from V and 4 bases from J, leaving 15 bases between. This CDR3 reads CASRDPAGSTEAFF. The DNA of the CDR3 is TGTGCCAGCAGGGACCCGGCGGGTAGCACTGAAGCTTTCTTT.

V and J are TRBV6-6 and TRBJ2-1; possibly TRBD1 for D (6 bases). CDR3 size: 16 residues. The germline V and J ends were trimmed by 5 bases and 4 bases, with 18 bases remaining between them. From germline, CDR1 is MNHNY and CDR2 SVGAGI (reference sequence). This CDR3 reads CASSPRQVGQYNEQFF. Written as DNA, the CDR3 is TGTGCCAGCAGTCCGCGACAGGTGGGGCAGTACAATGAGCAGTTCTTC.

The rearrangement links TRBV11-3 to TRBJ2-1; D not resolved. CDR1 is SGHNT and CDR2 is YENEEA in the germline V gene. This CDR3 has 14 residues. Trimming shortened V by 4 bases and J by 8 bases, and 15 bases separated the two germline ends. CDR3 sequence reads: CASSSGSSRDEQFF. DNA for the CDR3: TGTGCCAGCAGCTCCGGGTCCTCAAGGGATGAGCAGTTCTTC.

The chain recombines TRBV5-1 with TRBJ1-1, with 10 bases matching TRBD1. This CDR3 region has 13 residues. V was clipped by 4 bases and J by 8 bases; unmatched bases: 5. CDR1 is SGHRS and CDR2 is YFSETQ in the germline V gene. DNA of the CDR3: TGCGCCAGCAGCCCCCTGACAGGGGGCGAAGCTTTCTTT. It codes for CASSPLTGGEAFF.

J is TRBJ2-5 and V is TRBV29-1; TRBD1 aligns across 9 bases. Germline CDR1 is SQVTM and CDR2 is ANQGSEA. This CDR3 region has 11 residues. Trimming at V came to 7 bases and at J to 5 bases, leaving 2 bases not matched to a gene. The CDR3 coding sequence is TGCAGCGCTGACAGGGGGGAGACCCAGTACTTC. Protein product: CSADRGETQYF.

This clone came up a few times. The chain combines TRBV19 with TRBJ1-5; D is uncertain. With 7 bases removed from V and 2 bases from J, the gap between germline ends came to 6 bases. CDR1 LNHDA and CDR2 SQIVND come from the germline V gene (reference sequence). The CDR3 covers 12 residues. CDR3 protein: CASTMGNQPQHF. The CDR3 DNA is TGTGCCAGTACTATGGGCAATCAGCCCCAGCATTTT.

V and J are TRBV6-5 and TRBJ1-6, with D perhaps TRBD1 (5 bases). Germline V CDR1 and CDR2: MNHEY, SVGAGI. V gave up 4 bases and J gave up 10 bases, with 11 bases separating them. The CDR3 covers 13 residues. The CDR3 DNA reads as TGTGCCAGCAGTTCGGACATTTACTCACCCCTCCACTTT. It translates to CASSSDIYSPLHF.

The J gene is TRBJ1-2, the V gene TRBV6-5, with TRBD1 matching over 7 bases. Germline loops: CDR1 MNHEY, CDR2 SVGAGI. This CDR3 is built from 12 residues. V trimming: 5 bases; J trimming: 7 bases; junction bases outside the gene matches: 4. CDR3 region: CASSKRQGGYTF. Written as DNA, the CDR3 is TGTGCCAGCAGTAAACGACAGGGTGGCTACACCTTC.

This clone was seen a handful of times. The chain joins TRBV10-3 to TRBJ1-1; D not certain. CDR3 length: 13 residues. The germline gives CDR1 ENHRY, CDR2 SYGVKD. V was clipped by 1 base and J by 1 base, with 4 bases between them. CDR3 in DNA: TGTGCCATCAGTGAGTTTGGGAACACTGAAGCTTTCTTT. Its translation is CAISEFGNTEAFF.

The rearrangement links TRBV15 to TRBJ1-1; possibly TRBD1 for D (5 bases). Germline V gene sequence: CDR1 LNHNV, CDR2 YYDKDF (reference sequence). CDR3 length equals 16 residues. V was shortened by 1 base and J by 1 base, with 13 bases between the two germline ends. The CDR3 is CATSRVGEFPNTEAFF. The CDR3 DNA reads TGTGCCACCAGCAGAGTGGGGGAGTTCCCGAACACTGAAGCTTTCTTT. Filled out from reference TRBV15 and TRBJ1-1, the complete variable domain reads DAMVIQNPRYQVTQFGKPVTLSCSQTLNHNVMYWYQQKSSQAPKLLFHYYDKDFNNEADTPDNFQSRRPNTSFCFLDIRSPGLGDTAMYLCATSRVGEFPNTEAFFGQGTRLTVV.

The J gene is TRBJ2-3, the V gene TRBV9; 10 bases map to TRBD2. Per germline, CDR1 SGDLS and CDR2 YYNGEE. The CDR3 sequence is 19 residues long. Trimming cost V 0 bases and J 0 bases; bases outside gene matches: 10. The CDR3 is CASSVGIPSGGPSTDTQYF. CDR3 nucleotide sequence: TGTGCCAGCAGCGTAGGAATACCTAGCGGGGGCCCTAGCACAGATACGCAGTATTTT.

This clone was seen once. The chain couples TRBV19 to TRBJ2-2; D may be TRBD2 (6 bases). Germline V gene lookup returns CDR1 LNHDA and CDR2 SQIVND (reference sequence). Deletions cut 3 bases from V and 2 bases from J, with 10 bases between. The CDR3 covers 15 residues. The CDR3 is CASSIRRDNTGELFF. The CDR3 bases are TGTGCCAGTAGTATTAGGCGGGATAACACCGGGGAGCTGTTTTTT.

The chain recombines TRBV5-6 with TRBJ1-2, with 7 bases lining up with TRBD1. CDR1 and CDR2 (germline): SGHDT, YYEEEE. CDR3 length: 15 residues. V trimming: 0 bases; J trimming: 6 bases; junction bases outside the gene matches: 8. CDR3 amino acids: CASSLGRGRGNGYTF. As DNA, the CDR3 is TGTGCCAGCAGCTTGGGGAGGGGGCGAGGGAATGGCTACACCTTC.

This clone appeared a single time. V gene TRBV29-1 combines with J gene TRBJ2-4; TRBD2 matches at 11 bases. Trimming at V came to 0 bases and at J to 8 bases, leaving 12 bases not matched to a gene. Germline V lookup: CDR1 SQVTM, CDR2 ANQGSEA. This CDR3 has 17 amino acids. CDR3 coding DNA: TGCAGCGTTGAAGAAGGGCTAGCGGGGGGCGGAGGGGACATTCAGTACTTC. It encodes CSVEEGLAGGGGDIQYF.